The entry that follows covers one T cell receptor (beta chain) sequence. What it recognizes is unknown. The entry originates in a study of shared clonotypes between healthy human individuals. Study-level points and caveats: Apart from blood, nothing was sampled; tissue repertoires likely differ. Naive subsets generally had larger estimated richness than memory subsets.

The ends lost 5 bases at V and 2 bases at J; junction bases unmatched: 5. Germline-derived CDR1 and CDR2 are MNHEY and SMNVEV (reference sequence). There are 14 residues in the CDR3. Terminally differentiated effector memory CD45RA+ cells were left out of the naive CD8 fraction, which was CD45RO-negative and positively selected for CCR7. In the authors' workflow: ImmunoSEQ output lacked quality scores and full-length reads, limiting matched filtering. Profiled with immunoSEQ multiplex PCR; TCRdb holds only in-frame clones, not every one. V, J and clone size are taken as reported in that table, and D and trimming were inferred from the DNA itself. The sample has about 2,200,000 clones, about 93% seen once.

This rearrangement joins TRBV27 to TRBJ2-7; TRBD1 matches 8 bases. This clonotype originated in a man younger than 30 in good health. Some clones in this sample may be carry-over from other donors' samples. Sequencing was carried out using naive CD8+ T cells from PBMCs. The chain's CDR3 is CASSGRQGTYEQYF. The CDR3 bases are TGTGCCAGCAGTGGCAGACAGGGGACCTACGAGCAGTACTTC.